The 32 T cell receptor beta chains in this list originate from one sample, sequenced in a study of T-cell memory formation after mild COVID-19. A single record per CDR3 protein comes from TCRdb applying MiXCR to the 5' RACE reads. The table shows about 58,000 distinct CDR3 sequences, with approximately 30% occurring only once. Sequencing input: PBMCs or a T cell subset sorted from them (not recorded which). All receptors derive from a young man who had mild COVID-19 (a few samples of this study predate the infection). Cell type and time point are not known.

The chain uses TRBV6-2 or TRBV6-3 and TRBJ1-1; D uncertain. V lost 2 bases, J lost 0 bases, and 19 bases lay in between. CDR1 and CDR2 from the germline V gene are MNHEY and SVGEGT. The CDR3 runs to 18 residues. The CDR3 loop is CASSYGEGRGPLNTEAFF. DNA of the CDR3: TGTGCCAGCAGTTACGGGGAAGGGCGCGGTCCCTTGAACACTGAAGCTTTCTTT.

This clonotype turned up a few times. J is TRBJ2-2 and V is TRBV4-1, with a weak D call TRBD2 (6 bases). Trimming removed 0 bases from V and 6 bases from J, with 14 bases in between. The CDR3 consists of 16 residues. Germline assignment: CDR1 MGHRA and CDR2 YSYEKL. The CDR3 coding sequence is TGCGCCAGCAGCCAAGAAGAGAGTGGAGGGGCCGGGGAGCTGTTTTTT. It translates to CASSQEESGGAGELFF.

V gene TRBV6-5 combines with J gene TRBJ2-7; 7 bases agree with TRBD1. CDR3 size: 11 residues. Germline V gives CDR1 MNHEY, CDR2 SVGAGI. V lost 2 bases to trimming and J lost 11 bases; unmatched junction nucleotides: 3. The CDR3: CASSYGQGEYF. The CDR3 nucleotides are TGTGCCAGCAGTTACGGGCAGGGGGAGTACTTC.

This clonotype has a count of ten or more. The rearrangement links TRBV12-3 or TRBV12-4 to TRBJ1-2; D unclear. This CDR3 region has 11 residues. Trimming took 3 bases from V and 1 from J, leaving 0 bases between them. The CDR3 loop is CASSFNYGYTF. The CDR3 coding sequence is TGTGCCAGCAGTTTTAACTATGGCTACACCTTC.

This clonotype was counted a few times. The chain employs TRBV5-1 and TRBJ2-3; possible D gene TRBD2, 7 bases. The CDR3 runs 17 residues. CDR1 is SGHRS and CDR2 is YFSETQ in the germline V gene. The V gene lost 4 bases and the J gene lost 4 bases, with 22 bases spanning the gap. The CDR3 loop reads CASSLRGGAVIPDTQYF. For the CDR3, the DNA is TGCGCCAGCAGCCTGAGAGGGGGGGCCGTCATCCCAGATACGCAGTATTTT.

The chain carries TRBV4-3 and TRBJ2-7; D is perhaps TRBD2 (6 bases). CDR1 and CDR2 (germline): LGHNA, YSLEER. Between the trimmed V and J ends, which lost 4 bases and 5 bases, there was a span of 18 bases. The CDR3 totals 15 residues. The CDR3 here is CASSPGWGVGNEQYF. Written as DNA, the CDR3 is TGCGCCAGCAGCCCTGGCTGGGGGGTGGGAAACGAGCAGTACTTC.

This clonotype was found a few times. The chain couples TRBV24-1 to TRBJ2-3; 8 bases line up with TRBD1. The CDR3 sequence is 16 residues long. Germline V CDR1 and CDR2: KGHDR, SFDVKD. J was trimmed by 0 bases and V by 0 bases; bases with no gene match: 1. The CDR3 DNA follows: TGTGCCACCAGTGATTTGAGGGACAGGAGCACAGATACGCAGTATTTT. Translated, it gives CATSDLRDRSTDTQYF.

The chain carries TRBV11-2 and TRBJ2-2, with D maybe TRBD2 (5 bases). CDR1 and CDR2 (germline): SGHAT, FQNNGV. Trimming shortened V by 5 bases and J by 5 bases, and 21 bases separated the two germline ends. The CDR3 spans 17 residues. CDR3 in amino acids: CASSRILGRTSTGELFF. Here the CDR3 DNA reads TGTGCCAGCAGCCGGATCTTGGGTAGGACTTCAACCGGGGAGCTGTTTTTT.

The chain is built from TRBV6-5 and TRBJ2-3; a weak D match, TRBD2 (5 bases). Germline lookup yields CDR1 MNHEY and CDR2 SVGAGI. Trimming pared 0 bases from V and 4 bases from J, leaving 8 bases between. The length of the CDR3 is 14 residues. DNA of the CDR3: TGTGCCAGCAGTTACTCCCCCGGGGCAGATACGCAGTATTTT. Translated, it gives CASSYSPGADTQYF.

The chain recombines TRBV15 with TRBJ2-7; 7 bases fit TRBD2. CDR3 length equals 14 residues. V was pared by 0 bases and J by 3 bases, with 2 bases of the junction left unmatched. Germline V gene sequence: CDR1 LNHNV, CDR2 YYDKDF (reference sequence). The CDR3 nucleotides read TGTGCCACCAGCAGAGAGCCGGGGGGCTACGAGCAGTACGTC. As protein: CATSREPGGYEQYV.

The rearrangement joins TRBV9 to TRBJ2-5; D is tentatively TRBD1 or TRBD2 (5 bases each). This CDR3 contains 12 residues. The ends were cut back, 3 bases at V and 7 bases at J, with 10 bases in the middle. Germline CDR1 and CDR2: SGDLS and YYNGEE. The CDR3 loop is CASSADGGTQYF. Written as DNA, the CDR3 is TGTGCCAGCAGCGCGGATGGGGGGACCCAGTACTTC.

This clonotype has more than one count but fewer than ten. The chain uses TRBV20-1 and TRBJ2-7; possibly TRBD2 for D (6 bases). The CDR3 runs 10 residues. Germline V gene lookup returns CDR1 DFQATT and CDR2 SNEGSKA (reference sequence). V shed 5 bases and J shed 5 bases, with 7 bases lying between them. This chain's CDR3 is CSAGGNEQYF. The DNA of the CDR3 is TGCAGTGCTGGGGGGAACGAGCAGTACTTC.

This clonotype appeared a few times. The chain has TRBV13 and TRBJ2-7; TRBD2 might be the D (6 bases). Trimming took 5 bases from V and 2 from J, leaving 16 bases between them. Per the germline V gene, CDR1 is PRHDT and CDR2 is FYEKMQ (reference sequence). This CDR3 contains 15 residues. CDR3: CASSEAGKAPYEQYF. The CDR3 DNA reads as TGTGCCAGCAGCGAGGCGGGGAAGGCCCCCTACGAGCAGTACTTC.

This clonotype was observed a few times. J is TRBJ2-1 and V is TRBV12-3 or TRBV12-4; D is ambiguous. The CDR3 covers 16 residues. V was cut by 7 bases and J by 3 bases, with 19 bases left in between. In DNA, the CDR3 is TGTGCCAGCACCTCGGATACCCTCCCTATCTACAATGAGCAGTTCTTC. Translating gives CASTSDTLPIYNEQFF.

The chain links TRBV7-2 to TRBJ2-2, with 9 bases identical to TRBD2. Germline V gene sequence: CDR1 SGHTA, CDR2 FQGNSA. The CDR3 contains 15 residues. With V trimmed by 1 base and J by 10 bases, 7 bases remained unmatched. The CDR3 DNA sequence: TGTGCCAGCAGCTTAGGAAGGACTAGCGTTGTGGAGCTGTTTTTT. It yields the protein CASSLGRTSVVELFF.

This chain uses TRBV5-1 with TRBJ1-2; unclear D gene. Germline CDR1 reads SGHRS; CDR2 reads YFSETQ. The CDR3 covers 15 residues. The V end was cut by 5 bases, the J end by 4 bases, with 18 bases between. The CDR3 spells CASSLTEAGIYGYTF. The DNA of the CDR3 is TGCGCCAGCAGTCTTACTGAAGCAGGAATCTATGGCTACACCTTC.

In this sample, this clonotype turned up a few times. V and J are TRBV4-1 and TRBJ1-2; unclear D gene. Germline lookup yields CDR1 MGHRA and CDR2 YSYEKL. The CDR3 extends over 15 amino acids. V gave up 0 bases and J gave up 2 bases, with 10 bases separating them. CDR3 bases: TGCGCCAGCAGCCAAGAGAGAGGATGGAACTATGGCTACACCTTC. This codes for CASSQERGWNYGYTF.

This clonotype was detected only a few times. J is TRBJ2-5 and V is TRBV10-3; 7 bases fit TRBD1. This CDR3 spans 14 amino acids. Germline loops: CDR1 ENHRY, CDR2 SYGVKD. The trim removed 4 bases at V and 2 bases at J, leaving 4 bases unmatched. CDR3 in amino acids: CAISARDSQETQYF. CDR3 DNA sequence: TGTGCCATCAGTGCGAGGGACAGTCAAGAGACCCAGTACTTC.

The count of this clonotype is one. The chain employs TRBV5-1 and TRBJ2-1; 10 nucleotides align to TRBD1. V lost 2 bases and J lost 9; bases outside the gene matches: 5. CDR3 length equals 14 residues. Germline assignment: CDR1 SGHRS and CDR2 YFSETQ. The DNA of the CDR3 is TGCGCCAGCAGCTTACGACAGGGGGCGAGTGAGCAGTTCTTC. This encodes CASSLRQGASEQFF.

This CDR3 is CASTHGRARETQYF. CDR3 coding DNA: TGTGCCAGCACCCACGGGAGGGCGCGGGAGACCCAGTACTTC. This chain joins TRBV7-6 and TRBJ2-5; 8 bases match TRBD2. This CDR3 is 14 amino acids long. V shed 7 bases, J shed 5 bases, and the junction held 9 bases outside the gene matches. CDR1 and CDR2 from the germline V gene are SGHVS and FNYEAQ.

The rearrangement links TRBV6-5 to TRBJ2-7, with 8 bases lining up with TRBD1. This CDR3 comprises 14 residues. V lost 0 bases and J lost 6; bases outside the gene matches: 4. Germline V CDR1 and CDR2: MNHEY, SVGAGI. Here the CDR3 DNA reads TGTGCCAGCAGTTACTCCGGACAGGGCGGCGAGCAGTACTTC. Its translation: CASSYSGQGGEQYF.

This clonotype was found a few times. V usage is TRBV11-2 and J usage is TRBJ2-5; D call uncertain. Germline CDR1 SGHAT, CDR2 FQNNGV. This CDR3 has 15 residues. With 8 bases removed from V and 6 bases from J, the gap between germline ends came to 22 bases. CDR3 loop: CASSGEGRTMQTQYF. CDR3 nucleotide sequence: TGTGCCAGCTCCGGAGAAGGGCGTACGATGCAGACCCAGTACTTC.

CDR3 DNA sequence: TGCAGTGCTACTAATAGCGGGGAGATCCAAGAGACCCAGTACTTC. Residues: CSATNSGEIQETQYF. The V and J genes are TRBV20-1 and TRBJ2-5; 8 nucleotides match TRBD2. This CDR3 region has 15 residues. After removal of 4 bases from V and 1 base from J, the junction contained 8 bases not matched to a gene. Germline CDR1 reads DFQATT; CDR2 reads SNEGSKA (reference sequence).

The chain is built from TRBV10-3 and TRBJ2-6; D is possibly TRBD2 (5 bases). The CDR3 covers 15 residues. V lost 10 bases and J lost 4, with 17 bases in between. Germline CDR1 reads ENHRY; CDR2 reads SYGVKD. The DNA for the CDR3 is TGTGCCACCATTCCCCGGTGGGAGGGGGCCAACGTCCTGACTTTC. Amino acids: CATIPRWEGANVLTF.

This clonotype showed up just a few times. CDR3 bases: TGCAGTGCTAGGTCCCAGCTGGTCTCCTACGAGCAGTACTTC. Amino acids: CSARSQLVSYEQYF. The V and J genes are TRBV20-1 and TRBJ2-7, with D unresolved. This CDR3 has 14 residues. V was shortened by 3 bases and J by 0 bases, with 12 bases between the two germline ends. CDR1 and CDR2 from the germline V gene are DFQATT and SNEGSKA (reference sequence).

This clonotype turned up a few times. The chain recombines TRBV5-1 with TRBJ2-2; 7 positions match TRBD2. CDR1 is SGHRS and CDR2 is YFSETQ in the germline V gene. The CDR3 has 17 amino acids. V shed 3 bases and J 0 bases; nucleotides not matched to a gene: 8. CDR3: CASSSTAGLPNTGELFF. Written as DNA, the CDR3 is TGCGCCAGCAGCTCGACAGCGGGATTACCGAACACCGGGGAGCTGTTTTTT.

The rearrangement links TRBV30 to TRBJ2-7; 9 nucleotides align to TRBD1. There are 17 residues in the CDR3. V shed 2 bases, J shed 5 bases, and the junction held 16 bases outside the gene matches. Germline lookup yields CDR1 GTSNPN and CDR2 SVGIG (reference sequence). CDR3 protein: CAWSSSGTGKRRDEQYF. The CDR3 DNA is TGTGCCTGGAGTTCCTCCGGGACAGGGAAACGTAGAGACGAGCAGTACTTC.

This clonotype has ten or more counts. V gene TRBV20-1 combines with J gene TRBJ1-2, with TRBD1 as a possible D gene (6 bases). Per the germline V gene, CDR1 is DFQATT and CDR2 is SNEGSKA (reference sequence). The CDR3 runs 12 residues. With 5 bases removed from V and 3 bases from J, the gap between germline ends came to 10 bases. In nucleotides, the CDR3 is TGCAGTGCTGTTACAGGGTACTATGGCTACACCTTC. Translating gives CSAVTGYYGYTF.

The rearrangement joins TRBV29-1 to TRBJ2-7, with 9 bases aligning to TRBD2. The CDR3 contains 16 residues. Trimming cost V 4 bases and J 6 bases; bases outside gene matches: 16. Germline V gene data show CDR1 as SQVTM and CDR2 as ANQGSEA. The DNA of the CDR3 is TGCAGCGTTGTCTGGCTAGCGGGACCCTTTTCTCTCGAGCAGTACTTC. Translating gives CSVVWLAGPFSLEQYF.

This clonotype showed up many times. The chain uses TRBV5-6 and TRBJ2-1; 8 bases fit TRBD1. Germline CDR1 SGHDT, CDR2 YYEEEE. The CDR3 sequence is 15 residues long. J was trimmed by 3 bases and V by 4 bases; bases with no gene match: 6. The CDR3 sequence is CASSPTDRDYNEQFF. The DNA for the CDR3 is TGTGCCAGCAGCCCGACGGACAGGGACTACAATGAGCAGTTCTTC.

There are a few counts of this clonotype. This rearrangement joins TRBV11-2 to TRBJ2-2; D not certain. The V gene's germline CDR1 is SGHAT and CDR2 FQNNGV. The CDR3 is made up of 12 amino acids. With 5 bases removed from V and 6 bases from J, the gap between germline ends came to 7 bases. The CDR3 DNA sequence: TGTGCCAGCAGCCTAACCTCCGGGGAGCTGTTTTTT. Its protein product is CASSLTSGELFF. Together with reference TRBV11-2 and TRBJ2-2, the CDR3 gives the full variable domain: EAGVAQSPRYKIIEKRQSVAFWCNPISGHATLYWYQQILGQGPKLLIQFQNNGVVDDSQLPKDRFSAERLKGVDSTLKIQPAKLEDSAVYLCASSLTSGELFFGEGSRLTVL.

The chain's CDR3 is CASSPHSGGAGNEQFF. DNA of the CDR3: TGTGCCAGCAGCCCCCATAGCGGGGGGGCGGGGAATGAGCAGTTCTTC. The chain links TRBV6-2 or TRBV6-3 to TRBJ2-1; 11 bases line up with TRBD2. V trimming: 6 bases; J trimming: 7 bases; junction bases outside the gene matches: 11. Germline loops: CDR1 MNHEY, CDR2 SVGEGT. CDR3 length: 16 residues.